Included here is one T cell receptor beta chain sequence, with context. Its cognate antigen is unknown. This entry is derived from a study of Tregs in tolerant kidney transplant recipients. General observations from the study: The most relevant donor-specific Treg TCRbeta repertoire apparently came from expansion with activated donor B cells. Biological reproducibility was not directly addressed, but technical replication error appeared minimal. Validation in larger populations is needed because few patients were studied.

Unstimulated regulatory T cells (CD4+CD25+CD127-), CD4+CD25- non-regulatory cells, CD4 and CD8 cells were FACS-sorted from thawed PBMCs. The CDR3 loop spans 13 amino acids. V lost 2 bases and J 6 bases, leaving 14 bases between the germline ends. Looked up from germline, CDR1 is GTSNPN and CDR2 is SVGIG (reference sequence). Produced via immunoSEQ multiplex PCR; TCRdb's table is partial and in-frame only. The data contain under 300,000 clones, around 82% of them seen just once; the ten biggest clones take up roughly 0.67%. The sample taken for sequencing was CD4+ T cells from blood. The origin of this receptor is a human donor in good health. The rearrangement uses TRBV30 and TRBJ2-7, with a weak D call TRBD1 (5 bases). Written as DNA, the CDR3 is TGTGCCTGGAGTTATAGGTCAGGGTTCGAGCAGTACTTC. Protein product: CAWSYRSGFEQYF.